The T cell receptor beta chain under discussion was sequenced for a study of blood T cell repertoires in COVID-19. Across the whole study: Samples came from the United States, Italy and Spain, spanning acute and convalescent COVID-19.

Donors were grouped by their self-reported clinical history. In the original analysis: The assay estimated nucleated cells by amplifying reference gene primers. The assay was immunoSEQ multiplex PCR, and TCRdb's table has in-frame clones only and misses some. V, J and clone size were drawn from that table, and D and trimming were deduced from the DNA. The sample has 210,000 or so clones, around 81% seen once. Sample: PBMCs or T cells enriched from blood (not recorded which). The sequence was obtained from a woman in her forties or fifties with acute COVID-19.

CDR3 loop: CASSLLLVGSEKLFF. The CDR3 region has the DNA TGTGCCAGCAGTTTATTATTGGTAGGGAGTGAAAAACTGTTTTTT. This chain joins TRBV28 and TRBJ1-4; D ambiguous. From germline, CDR1 is MDHEN and CDR2 SYDVKM. The CDR3 extends over 15 amino acids. Trimming removed 1 base from V and 7 bases from J, with 13 bases in between.